The 26 T cell receptor beta chains below were found in one sample sequenced in a study of beta chain features in type 1 diabetes. Study results and caveats: Type 1 diabetes patients showed a moderate but significant shortening of TCRB CDR3s in all four CD4+ subsets.

Reverse transcribing all isolated RNA meant expressed TCRB transcripts were sequenced. Produced via immunoSEQ multiplex PCR; TCRdb's table is partial and in-frame only. Here the sample spans 100,000 to 150,000 clones, 17% being singletons. Antigens of these TCRs are unknown. The sample was central memory CD4+ T cells from blood. These TCRs come from a man between 18 and 29 years old with type 1 diabetes.

The chain has TRBV2 and TRBJ2-6; D unclear. The CDR3 spans 14 residues. Germline CDR1 and CDR2: SNHLY and FYNNEI. V lost 6 bases to trimming and J lost 0 bases, with 6 bases between them. As DNA, the CDR3 is TGTGCCAGCAGCGAAAGCTCTGGGGCCAACGTCCTGACTTTC. Translated, it gives CASSESSGANVLTF. The full variable domain, in which reference TRBV2 and TRBJ2-6 provide the parts outside the CDR3, is EPEVTQTPSHQVTQMGQEVILRCVPISNHLYFYWYRQILGQKVEFLVSFYNNEISEKSEIFDDQFSVERPDGSNFTLKIRSTKLEDSAMYFCASSESSGANVLTFGAGSRLTVL.

The chain joins TRBV6-9 to TRBJ2-1, with D unresolved. Trimming took off 6 bases at V and 7 bases at J, with 4 bases between the two ends. This CDR3 comprises 10 residues. Germline V lookup: CDR1 MNHGY, CDR2 SVAAGI. This CDR3 is CASRENEQFF. The CDR3 nucleotides read TGTGCCAGCAGAGAAAATGAGCAGTTCTTC.

The rearrangement links TRBV27 to TRBJ2-3; D not certain. This CDR3 comprises 13 residues. V was clipped by 3 bases and J by 2 bases, with 6 bases between them. The germline gives CDR1 MNHEY, CDR2 SMNVEV (reference sequence). The CDR3 DNA is TGTGCCAGCAGTTTCCTAAACACAGATACGCAGTATTTT. Its protein is CASSFLNTDTQYF.

The chain has TRBV15 and TRBJ2-1; D perhaps matches TRBD2 (5 bases). Trimming left V 0 bases short and J 12 bases short, with 18 bases between. The germline V gene has CDR1 LNHNV and CDR2 YYDKDF (reference sequence). This CDR3 region has 15 residues. CDR3 bases: TGTGCCACCAGCAGAGATAGTCCGAGGGCTTGGGGGCAGTTCTTC. This translates into CATSRDSPRAWGQFF.

The chain combines TRBV2 with TRBJ1-2; 7 bases are a match to TRBD1. The V gene's germline CDR1 is SNHLY and CDR2 FYNNEI. The CDR3 length is 13 residues. V shed 7 bases, J shed 4 bases, and the junction held 6 bases outside the gene matches. The CDR3 is CASTLTGPYGYTF. Written as DNA, the CDR3 is TGTGCCAGCACGTTGACAGGGCCCTATGGCTACACCTTC.

There are a few counts of this clone. The chain combines TRBV18 with TRBJ1-4; 7 bases map to TRBD1. Germline lookup yields CDR1 KGHSH and CDR2 LQKENI. The CDR3 totals 13 residues. J gave up 5 bases and V 8 bases, and 5 bases lay outside the gene matches. The chain's CDR3 is CASQRQGNEKLFF. CDR3 DNA: TGTGCCAGCCAGAGACAGGGAAATGAAAAACTGTTTTTT.

The chain links TRBV5-4 to TRBJ2-1, with TRBD1 matching 11 bases. The CDR3 runs to 14 residues. Germline lookup yields CDR1 SGHNT and CDR2 YYREEE (reference sequence). V dropped 4 bases and J dropped 5; count of bases not matched to a gene: 2. The CDR3: CASSRTGGDNEQFF. In DNA, the CDR3 is TGTGCCAGCAGCCGGACAGGGGGCGACAATGAGCAGTTCTTC.

This clone was seen a few times. The V and J genes are TRBV4-3 and TRBJ2-3, with D uncertain. The CDR3 extends over 15 amino acids. Germline CDR1 is LGHNA and CDR2 is YSLEER. Trimming left V 0 bases short and J 6 bases short, with 13 bases between. CDR3 sequence reads: CASSQEPLNGDTQYF. CDR3 in DNA: TGCGCCAGCAGCCAAGAGCCACTCAACGGGGATACGCAGTATTTT.

The CDR3 DNA reads as TGTGCCAGCAGCCCGGGACGGTCTAATTCACCCCTCCACTTT. As protein: CASSPGRSNSPLHF. V gene TRBV28 combines with J gene TRBJ1-6; D perhaps matches TRBD1 (5 bases). V lost 6 bases to trimming and J lost 6 bases, with 12 bases between them. The CDR3 has 14 residues. Germline loops: CDR1 MDHEN, CDR2 SYDVKM.

The rearrangement uses TRBV9 and TRBJ2-2, with D unresolved. The V end was cut by 0 bases, the J end by 1 base, with 7 bases between. The CDR3 has 15 residues. The germline gives CDR1 SGDLS, CDR2 YYNGEE. The CDR3 region is CASSVATVNTGELFF. The CDR3 nucleotides read TGTGCCAGCAGCGTAGCAACAGTGAACACCGGGGAGCTGTTTTTT.

V and J are TRBV9 and TRBJ1-3; the D is unclear. V lost 0 bases to trimming and J lost 0 bases, with 10 bases between them. Germline values: CDR1 SGDLS, CDR2 YYNGEE. CDR3 size: 16 residues. Here the CDR3 DNA reads TGTGCCAGCAGCGTAGGGGCAGTCAACTCTGGAAACACCATATATTTT. It encodes CASSVGAVNSGNTIYF.

A few counts support this clone. The chain recombines TRBV11-3 with TRBJ2-1; 10 bases fit TRBD2. The CDR3 length is 18 residues. The V segment lost 0 bases and the J segment 6 bases; nucleotides outside the gene matches: 11. Germline CDR1 and CDR2: SGHNT and YENEEA. This CDR3 reads CASSLDQGGTSASNEQFF. CDR3 bases: TGTGCCAGCAGCTTAGATCAGGGGGGGACTAGCGCCAGCAATGAGCAGTTCTTC.

The chain joins TRBV30 to TRBJ1-2, with D tentatively TRBD1 (5 bases). Per germline, CDR1 GTSNPN and CDR2 SVGIG (reference sequence). Trimming removed 4 bases at V and 5 bases at J, with 11 bases between. This CDR3 has 12 residues. CDR3 sequence (DNA): TGTGCCTGGAAGGGGACGGAGTATGGCTACACCTTC. This encodes CAWKGTEYGYTF.

This clone was seen only a few times. The junction differs from germline at one of its ends, possibly a read error. The chain combines TRBV7-2 with TRBJ1-3; weak D call: TRBD1 (5 bases). The CDR3 extends over 14 amino acids. The germline V gene has CDR1 SGHTA and CDR2 FQGNSA. The CDR3 sequence is CASSLATAGNIEDF. The CDR3 DNA sequence: TGTGCCAGCAGCTTAGCGACAGCTGGAAACATTGAGGATTTT.

Ten or more counts support this clone. J is TRBJ2-7 and V is TRBV30, with TRBD2 identical over 12 bases. From germline, CDR1 is GTSNPN and CDR2 SVGIG (reference sequence). The CDR3 covers 15 residues. After removal of 2 bases from V and 4 bases from J, the junction contained 6 bases not matched to a gene. The CDR3 spells CAWSIASGGAYEQYF. The CDR3 nucleotides are TGTGCCTGGAGTATCGCTAGCGGGGGGGCATACGAGCAGTACTTC. Combining the CDR3 with reference TRBV30 and TRBJ2-7 gives the whole variable domain SQTIHQWPATLVQPVGSPLSLECTVEGTSNPNLYWYRQAAGRGLQLLFYSVGIGQISSEVPQNLSASRPQDRQFILSSKKLLLSDSGFYLCAWSIASGGAYEQYFGPGTRLTVT.

This chain connects TRBV29-1 to TRBJ2-1, with a weak D call TRBD1 (5 bases). V lost 4 bases, J lost 6 bases, and 10 bases lay in between. Looked up from germline, CDR1 is SQVTM and CDR2 is ANQGSEA. This CDR3 is 12 amino acids long. The CDR3 sequence: CSVGQGPNEQFF. CDR3 DNA sequence: TGCAGCGTTGGTCAGGGTCCCAATGAGCAGTTCTTC.

The chain combines TRBV9 with TRBJ2-5, with no clear D. CDR1 is SGDLS, CDR2 YYNGEE, per germline. The CDR3 consists of 12 residues. V gave up 0 bases and J gave up 4 bases, with 4 bases separating them. In DNA, the CDR3 is TGTGCCAGCAGCGTAGAGTCAGAGACCCAGTACTTC. It is translated as CASSVESETQYF. The full variable domain, rest sourced from reference TRBV9 and TRBJ2-5, is DSGVTQTPKHLITATGQRVTLRCSPRSGDLSVYWYQQSLDQGLQFLIQYYNGEERAKGNILERFSAQQFPDLHSELNLSSLELGDSALYFCASSVESETQYFGPGTRLLVL.

This chain joins TRBV19 and TRBJ2-1, with 7 bases aligning to TRBD2. CDR3 size: 15 residues. Germline-derived CDR1 and CDR2 are LNHDA and SQIVND (reference sequence). V lost 5 bases and J lost 6; bases outside the gene matches: 10. This chain's CDR3 is CASSLRLALPNEQFF. CDR3 sequence (DNA): TGTGCCAGTAGTCTCCGACTAGCCTTGCCCAATGAGCAGTTCTTC.

This clone was found a few times. The chain recombines TRBV7-9 with TRBJ2-7; D not certain. The germline V gene encodes CDR1 SEHNR and CDR2 FQNEAQ (reference sequence). Trimming left V 5 bases short and J 2 bases short, with 4 bases between. This CDR3 comprises 11 residues. The CDR3: CASSPTYEQYF. CDR3 nucleotides: TGTGCCAGCAGCCCAACCTACGAGCAGTACTTC.

The chain has TRBV30 and TRBJ2-5; TRBD2 matches at 9 bases. This CDR3 contains 14 residues. The germline V gene has CDR1 GTSNPN and CDR2 SVGIG (reference sequence). Trimming at V came to 0 bases and at J to 5 bases, leaving 4 bases not matched to a gene. In DNA form, the CDR3 reads TGTGCCTGGAGTGTAGGCGGGGGGGCGGAGACCCAGTACTTC. This gives the protein CAWSVGGGAETQYF.

Details on this clone: Other DNA sequences within the sample encode an identical CDR3. V gene TRBV30 combines with J gene TRBJ2-5; D is possibly TRBD1 (6 bases). V lost 0 bases to trimming and J lost 4 bases, with 6 bases between them. Per the germline V gene, CDR1 is GTSNPN and CDR2 is SVGIG (reference sequence). This CDR3 comprises 12 residues. CDR3 DNA: TGTGCCTGGAGTGTACAGGGAGAGACCCAGTACTTC. The encoded protein is CAWSVQGETQYF.

This clone has only a few counts. V usage is TRBV19 and J usage is TRBJ2-2; D uncertain. Germline values: CDR1 LNHDA, CDR2 SQIVND (reference sequence). V lost 3 bases and J 2 bases, leaving 13 bases between the germline ends. The CDR3 sequence is 16 residues long. Written as DNA, the CDR3 is TGTGCCAGTAGTATTCGTCAGGCTCCAAACACCGGGGAGCTGTTTTTT. Translation: CASSIRQAPNTGELFF.

The gene calls are TRBV2 and TRBJ1-2; 11 bases match TRBD1. Trimming took 6 bases from V and 3 from J; bases not matched to a gene: 3. Germline CDR1 reads SNHLY; CDR2 reads FYNNEI. This CDR3 is built from 14 residues. The DNA for the CDR3 is TGTGCCAGCAGACCGGACAGGGGGCACTATGGCTACACCTTC. It translates to CASRPDRGHYGYTF.

This clone has more than one count but fewer than ten. The J gene is TRBJ2-1, the V gene TRBV7-8, with TRBD2 identical over 11 bases. CDR1 SGHVS and CDR2 FQNEAQ come from the germline V gene. This CDR3 contains 16 residues. V lost 5 bases, J lost 10 bases, and 13 bases stayed unmatched. The DNA of the CDR3 is TGTGCCAGCAGCCCGGGACTAGCGGAGTTTAAAGTAGAGCAGTTCTTC. It is translated as CASSPGLAEFKVEQFF.

The table lists this clone with a few counts. This chain connects TRBV2 to TRBJ2-7; 8 bases match TRBD2. Germline-derived CDR1 and CDR2 are SNHLY and FYNNEI. J was trimmed by 1 base and V by 6 bases; bases with no gene match: 5. The CDR3 runs 14 residues. The CDR3 protein is CASRSGTRSYEQYF. CDR3 coding DNA: TGTGCCAGCAGGTCCGGGACTAGGTCCTACGAGCAGTACTTC.

This clone was picked up a small number of times. The genes are TRBV7-9 and TRBJ2-1, with 8 nucleotides matching TRBD1. Germline CDR1 is SEHNR and CDR2 is FQNEAQ (reference sequence). With V trimmed by 5 bases and J by 7 bases, 10 bases remained unmatched. The CDR3 spans 15 residues. The CDR3 nucleotides are TGTGCCAGCAGCGGGTATGGGACAGGTAGTAATGAGCAGTTCTTC. Translated: CASSGYGTGSNEQFF.